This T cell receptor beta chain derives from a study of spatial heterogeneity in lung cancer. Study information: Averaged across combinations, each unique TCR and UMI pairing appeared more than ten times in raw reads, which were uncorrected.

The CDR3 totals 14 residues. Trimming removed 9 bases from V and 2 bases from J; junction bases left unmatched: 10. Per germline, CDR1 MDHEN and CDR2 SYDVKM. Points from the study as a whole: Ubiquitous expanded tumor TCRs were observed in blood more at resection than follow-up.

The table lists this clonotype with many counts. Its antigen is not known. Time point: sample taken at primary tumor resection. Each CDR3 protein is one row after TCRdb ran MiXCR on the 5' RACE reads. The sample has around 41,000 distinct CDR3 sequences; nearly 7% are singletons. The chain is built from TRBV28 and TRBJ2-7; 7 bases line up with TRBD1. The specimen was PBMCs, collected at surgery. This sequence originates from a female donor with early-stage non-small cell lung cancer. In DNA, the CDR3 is TGTGCCAGTTCCCAGGGGACAGCCCCCTACGAGCAGTACTTC. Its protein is CASSQGTAPYEQYF.